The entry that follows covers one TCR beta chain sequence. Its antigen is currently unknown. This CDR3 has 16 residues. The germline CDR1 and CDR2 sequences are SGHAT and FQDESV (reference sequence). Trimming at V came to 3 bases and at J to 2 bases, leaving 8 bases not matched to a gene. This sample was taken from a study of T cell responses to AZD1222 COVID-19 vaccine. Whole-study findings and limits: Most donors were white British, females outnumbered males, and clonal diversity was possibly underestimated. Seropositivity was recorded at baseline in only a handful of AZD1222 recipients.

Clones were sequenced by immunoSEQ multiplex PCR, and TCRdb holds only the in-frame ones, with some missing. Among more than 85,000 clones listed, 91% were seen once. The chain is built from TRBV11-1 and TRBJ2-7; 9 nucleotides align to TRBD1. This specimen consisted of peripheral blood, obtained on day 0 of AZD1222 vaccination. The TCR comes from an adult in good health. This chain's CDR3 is CASSFEGTGRTYEQYF. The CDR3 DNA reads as TGTGCCAGCAGCTTCGAAGGGACAGGGCGTACCTACGAGCAGTACTTC.